Listed here are 21 T cell receptor beta chains from one sample, sequenced in a study of breast tumors, draining lymph nodes, adjacent tissues. TCRdb reprocessed the multiplex PCR reads with MiXCR, giving one entry per CDR3 protein. The table records under 350,000 distinct CDR3 sequences, 30% to 35% of them present only once. Samples came from axillary lymph nodes draining the breast cancer. The sequencing input was axillary lymph node tissue. Source of these receptors: a female donor with breast cancer. Some clones in this sample may be carry-over from other donors' samples.

This clonotype appeared many times. The chain combines TRBV7-2 with TRBJ1-2; 7 nucleotides match TRBD1. The CDR3 is made up of 13 amino acids. Germline loops: CDR1 SGHTA, CDR2 FQGNSA. J gave up 4 bases and V 5 bases, and 4 bases lay outside the gene matches. CDR3 DNA: TGTGCCAGCAGCCGGGACAGCCTCTATGGCTACACCTTC. This translates into CASSRDSLYGYTF.

This clonotype has more than one count but fewer than ten. This may stem from a read error, because a much larger clone lies one nucleotide away. This chain links TRBV14 with TRBJ2-2, with no clear D. From germline, CDR1 is SGHDN and CDR2 FVKESK. This CDR3 spans 14 amino acids. The CDR3 spells CVSSQVRYTGELFF. In DNA, the CDR3 is TGTGTCAGCAGCCAAGTCCGTTACACCGGGGAGCTGTTTTTT.

This chain uses TRBV6-6 with TRBJ2-4; D not resolved. The V end was cut by 5 bases, the J end by 13 bases, with 15 bases between. The CDR3 totals 12 residues. Per the germline V gene, CDR1 is MNHNY and CDR2 is SVGAGI (reference sequence). The CDR3 sequence: CASSEGRKRQYF. CDR3 sequence (DNA): TGTGCCAGCAGTGAAGGCCGAAAAAGGCAGTACTTC.

This clonotype occurred many times. The chain carries TRBV2 and TRBJ1-2; no definite D call. CDR1 and CDR2 from the germline V gene are SNHLY and FYNNEI. V was clipped by 7 bases and J by 4 bases, with 13 bases between them. CDR3 size: 13 residues. The CDR3 region has the DNA TGTGCCAGCATACTCTCCGGAAGCTATGGCTACACCTTC. Translated: CASILSGSYGYTF. The full variable domain, with the rest looked up from reference TRBV2 and TRBJ1-2, is EPEVTQTPSHQVTQMGQEVILRCVPISNHLYFYWYRQILGQKVEFLVSFYNNEISEKSEIFDDQFSVERPDGSNFTLKIRSTKLEDSAMYFCASILSGSYGYTFGSGTRLTVV.

Turning to this clonotype: This CDR3 is missing its conserved last phenylalanine or tryptophan, likely due to a read error. The rearrangement joins TRBV9 to TRBJ2-7; TRBD1 matches 7 bases. The CDR3 is made up of 15 amino acids. Per germline, CDR1 SGDLS and CDR2 YYNGEE. J was trimmed by 3 bases and V by 4 bases; bases with no gene match: 10. The CDR3 region is CASSQSRQGYYEQYS. The CDR3 region has the DNA TGTGCCAGCAGCCAATCGAGACAGGGTTACTACGAGCAGTACTCC.

This clonotype was seen ten or more times. The chain carries TRBV24-1 and TRBJ2-5; D might be TRBD2 (5 bases). Germline V gene lookup returns CDR1 KGHDR and CDR2 SFDVKD. There are 13 residues in the CDR3. V was shortened by 5 bases and J by 2 bases, with 8 bases between the two germline ends. The CDR3 reads CATSGGFQETQYF. As DNA, the CDR3 is TGTGCCACCAGTGGAGGGTTTCAAGAGACCCAGTACTTC.

On this clonotype: Just one base apart from a much larger clone, this may be a read error. The chain uses TRBV6-6 and TRBJ1-3; no reliable D call. Between the trimmed V and J ends, which lost 1 base and 4 bases, there was a span of 17 bases. The CDR3 sequence is 17 residues long. CDR1 is MNHNY and CDR2 is SVGAGI in the germline V gene (reference sequence). Here the CDR3 reads CASSYFGDTVKGNTIYF. CDR3 DNA: TGTGCCAGCAGTTACTTTGGAGACACGGTCAAGGGAAACACCATATATTTT.

This clonotype was observed at least ten times. The J gene is TRBJ2-7, the V gene TRBV7-8, with D possibly being TRBD1 (6 bases). The CDR3 contains 16 residues. The V end was cut by 1 base, the J end by 2 bases, with 15 bases between. Germline V lookup: CDR1 SGHVS, CDR2 FQNEAQ. The CDR3 region has the DNA TGTGCCAGCAGCTTAGAGGCGGCAGGGGTGACCTACGAGCAGTACTTC. Residues: CASSLEAAGVTYEQYF.

This clonotype was recorded once. It may be a read error: a sequence one base away is much more abundant. The chain uses TRBV11-1 and TRBJ2-7; D is possibly TRBD1 (5 bases). CDR3 length equals 12 residues. V was trimmed by 3 bases and J by 9 bases, leaving 12 bases between them. From germline, CDR1 is SGHAT and CDR2 FQDESV (reference sequence). The CDR3 here is CASSFAGNAQYF. CDR3 nucleotide sequence: TGTGCCAGCAGCTTTGCAGGGAACGCGCAGTACTTC.

This clonotype was recorded many times. The chain has TRBV9 and TRBJ1-2; 9 bases fit TRBD1. There are 16 residues in the CDR3. The germline V gene has CDR1 SGDLS and CDR2 YYNGEE. J lost 7 bases, V lost 0 bases, and 10 bases had no gene match. The CDR3 reads CASSVAAGTGFFGYTF. CDR3 nucleotides: TGTGCCAGCAGCGTAGCGGCCGGGACAGGGTTTTTTGGCTACACCTTC.

The chain recombines TRBV6-5 with TRBJ1-1, with 8 positions matching TRBD1. Trimming at V came to 7 bases and at J to 3 bases, leaving 4 bases not matched to a gene. The CDR3 extends over 13 amino acids. Germline CDR1 and CDR2: MNHEY and SVGAGI. CDR3 sequence reads: CASNSRGHTEAFF. CDR3 nucleotide sequence: TGTGCCAGCAATTCCAGGGGGCACACTGAAGCTTTCTTT.

This clonotype showed up many times. This chain links TRBV2 with TRBJ1-6; 9 positions match TRBD1. Trimming removed 6 bases from V and 8 bases from J; junction bases left unmatched: 14. Germline V gene lookup returns CDR1 SNHLY and CDR2 FYNNEI. CDR3 length: 17 residues. The DNA of the CDR3 is TGTGCCAGCAGCCATACCGACCCCGGGACAGGGCATTCACCCCTCCACTTT. Translating gives CASSHTDPGTGHSPLHF.

A few counts support this clonotype. The chain combines TRBV27 with TRBJ2-7; D gene ambiguous. The CDR3 is made up of 14 amino acids. V dropped 2 bases and J dropped 2 bases, with 10 bases sitting between them. Germline V gene data show CDR1 as MNHEY and CDR2 as SMNVEV (reference sequence). Written as DNA, the CDR3 is TGTGCCAGCAGTTTACTGCAGGCACCCTACGAGCAGTACTTC. Its translation is CASSLLQAPYEQYF.

V usage is TRBV27 and J usage is TRBJ2-2; D might be TRBD2 (7 bases). Trimming shortened V by 8 bases and J by 7 bases, and 17 bases separated the two germline ends. Germline lookup yields CDR1 MNHEY and CDR2 SMNVEV (reference sequence). CDR3 length: 14 amino acids. The CDR3 nucleotides read TGTGCCAGCGGGGTCGGGGGGCTAATCGGGGAGCTGTTTTTT. Its protein product is CASGVGGLIGELFF.

This clonotype was recorded at least ten times. This chain connects TRBV7-9 to TRBJ2-5, with D unresolved. This CDR3 is 14 amino acids long. With 3 bases removed from V and 5 bases from J, the gap between germline ends came to 13 bases. CDR1 and CDR2 from the germline V gene are SEHNR and FQNEAQ (reference sequence). In DNA, the CDR3 is TGTGCCAGCAGCTTGGACCCTCCCGTGGAGACCCAGTACTTC. Translated, it gives CASSLDPPVETQYF.

As regards this clonotype: This likely comes from a read error, as the CDR3 has no conserved phenylalanine or tryptophan at its end. The chain employs TRBV20-1 and TRBJ2-2, with 8 positions matching TRBD2. Germline lookup yields CDR1 DFQATT and CDR2 SNEGSKA (reference sequence). CDR3 length: 15 residues. CDR3 bases: TGCAGTGTTATACCGGGACTAGATAACACCGGGGGGCTGTTTCTT. Its protein is CSVIPGLDNTGGLFL.

The CDR3 DNA reads as TGTGCCAGTAGCCAAGGGACGGCGGCTAATGAAAAGCCGTTTTTT. It yields the protein CASSQGTAANEKPFF. This chain uses TRBV25-1 with TRBJ1-4, with D possibly matching TRBD1 (5 bases). The CDR3 contains 15 residues. V lost 9 bases, J lost 16 bases, and 30 bases lay in between. Germline V lookup: CDR1 MGHDK, CDR2 SYGVNS.

This clonotype was seen at least ten times. This sequence joins TRBV7-2 and TRBJ2-7, with 9 bases that match TRBD1. Germline V CDR1 and CDR2: SGHTA, FQGNSA. The junction had 19 bases not matched to a gene; V was cut back by 5 bases and J by 5 bases. CDR3 length: 18 amino acids. The CDR3 DNA is TGTGCCAGCAGCCCGCCGGGACAGGGATTTATCTTCACGGACGAGCAGTACTTC. Translation: CASSPPGQGFIFTDEQYF.

Many counts were recorded for this clonotype. V and J are TRBV18 and TRBJ2-5, with 7 bases fitting TRBD1. CDR1 KGHSH and CDR2 LQKENI come from the germline V gene. CDR3 length: 13 amino acids. V gave up 5 bases and J gave up 2 bases; unmatched junction bases: 2. CDR3 sequence: CASSDREQETQYF. The CDR3 DNA is TGTGCCAGCTCAGACAGGGAGCAAGAGACCCAGTACTTC.

This clonotype occurred many times. The rearrangement uses TRBV2 and TRBJ1-6, with 7 bases matching TRBD1. With V trimmed by 0 bases and J by 8 bases, 4 bases remained unmatched. Germline CDR1 is SNHLY and CDR2 is FYNNEI. The CDR3 runs 15 residues. The CDR3 reads CASSEAGQYDSPLHF. In DNA form, the CDR3 reads TGTGCCAGCAGTGAAGCGGGACAGTATGATTCACCCCTCCACTTT.

Many counts were recorded for this clonotype. V usage is TRBV12-3 or TRBV12-4 and J usage is TRBJ2-7; D might be TRBD2 (5 bases). Trimming took 5 bases from V and 5 from J, leaving 10 bases between them. The CDR3 is made up of 12 amino acids. The chain's CDR3 is CASSPPGDEQYF. The CDR3 nucleotides read TGTGCCAGCAGTCCCCCCGGGGACGAGCAGTACTTC.